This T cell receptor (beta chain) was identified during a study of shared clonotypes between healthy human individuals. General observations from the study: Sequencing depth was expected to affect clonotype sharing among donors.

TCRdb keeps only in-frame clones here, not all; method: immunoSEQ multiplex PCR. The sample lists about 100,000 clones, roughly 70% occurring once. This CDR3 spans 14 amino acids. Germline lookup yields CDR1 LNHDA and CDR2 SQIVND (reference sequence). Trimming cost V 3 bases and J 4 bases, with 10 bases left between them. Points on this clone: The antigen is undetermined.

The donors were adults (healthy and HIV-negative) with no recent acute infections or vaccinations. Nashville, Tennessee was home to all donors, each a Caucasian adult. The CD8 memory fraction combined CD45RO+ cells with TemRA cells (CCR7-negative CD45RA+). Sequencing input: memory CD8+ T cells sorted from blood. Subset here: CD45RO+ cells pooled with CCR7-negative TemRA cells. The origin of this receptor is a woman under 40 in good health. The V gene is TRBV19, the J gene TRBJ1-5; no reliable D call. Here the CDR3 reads CASSMASLNQPQHF. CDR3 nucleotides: TGTGCCAGTAGTATGGCCAGCTTAAATCAGCCCCAGCATTTT.